This TCR beta chain was sequenced in a study of blood T cell repertoires in COVID-19. The wider study: Collection of acute and convalescent COVID-19 samples took place in the United States, Italy and Spain. T cells, B-cell-depleted T cells, or PBMCs supplied cDNA or gDNA.

The authors' processing: Amplification of reference gene primers was used by the study to estimate nucleated cell counts. Repertoires were generated with immunoSEQ multiplex PCR, while TCRdb's copy carries only in-frame clones and drops some. The V and J calls and the clone size are those of that table, but D and trimming were determined from the DNA. The sample holds about 310,000 clones, about 89% seen once. Between the trimmed V and J ends, which lost 5 bases and 6 bases, there was a span of 14 bases. The germline CDR1 and CDR2 sequences are SGHAT and FQNNGV. There are 14 residues in the CDR3. This TCR was sampled from a woman aged 50 to 65 who had recovered from COVID-19. The sample consisted of peripheral blood. This rearrangement joins TRBV11-2 to TRBJ1-5; D is possibly TRBD1 (5 bases). The CDR3 reads CASSLQGGGQPQHF. The DNA of the CDR3 is TGTGCCAGCAGCCTCCAGGGCGGGGGTCAGCCCCAGCATTTT.